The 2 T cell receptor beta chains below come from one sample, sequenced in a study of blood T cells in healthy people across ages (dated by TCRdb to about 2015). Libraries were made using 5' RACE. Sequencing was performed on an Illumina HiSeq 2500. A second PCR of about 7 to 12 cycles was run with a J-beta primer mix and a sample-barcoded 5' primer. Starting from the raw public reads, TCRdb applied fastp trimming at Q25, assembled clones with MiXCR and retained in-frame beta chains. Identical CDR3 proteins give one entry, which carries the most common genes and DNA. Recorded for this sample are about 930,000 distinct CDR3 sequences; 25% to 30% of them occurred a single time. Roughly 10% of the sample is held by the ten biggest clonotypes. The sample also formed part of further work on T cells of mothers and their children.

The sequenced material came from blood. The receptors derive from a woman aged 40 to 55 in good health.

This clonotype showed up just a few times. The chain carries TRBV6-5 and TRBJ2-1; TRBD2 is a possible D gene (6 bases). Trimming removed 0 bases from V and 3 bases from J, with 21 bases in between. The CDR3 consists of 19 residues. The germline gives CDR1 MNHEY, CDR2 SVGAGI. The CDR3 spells CASSYSIAASAGIYNEQFF. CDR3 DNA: TGTGCCAGCAGTTACTCGATAGCGGCCAGCGCAGGGATCTACAATGAGCAGTTCTTC.

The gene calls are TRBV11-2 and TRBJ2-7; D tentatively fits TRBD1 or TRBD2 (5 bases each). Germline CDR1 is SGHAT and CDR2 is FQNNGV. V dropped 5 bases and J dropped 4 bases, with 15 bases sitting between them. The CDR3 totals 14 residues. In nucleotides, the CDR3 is TGTGCCAGCAGCCCGGGACGGCCCCCGTACGAGCAGTACTTC. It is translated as CASSPGRPPYEQYF.